The sequence of this T cell receptor beta chain was determined in a study of OX40 agonist ivuxolimab in advanced cancers. On the study more broadly: Averaging 60 years in age, with a range of roughly 23 to 80, the cohort was about 86% male. Notes on the study in general: Some patients who did not respond also had low normalized T-cell clonal expansion. Low clonal expansion, among the lowest seen, marked partial responders at 0.1-3.0 mg/kg. More expanded clones were found, on average, in CD8+ than in CD4+ T cells.

Sequenced by immunoSEQ multiplex PCR; TCRdb stores in-frame clones only, minus some. The sample has 52,000 or so clones; roughly 93% are singletons. Germline V lookup: CDR1 MNHEY, CDR2 SMNVEV (reference sequence). CDR3 size: 13 residues. V lost 6 bases to trimming and J lost 5 bases, with 11 bases between them. Concerning this clone: No antigen is known for it.

This sequence was found in an adult with an advanced solid tumor such as melanoma, head and neck, liver or kidney cancer. Here the sequenced sample was CD4+ or CD8+ T cells sorted from blood, taken in a trial of the OX40 agonist ivuxolimab. V gene TRBV27 combines with J gene TRBJ2-1; D is unclear. The CDR3 protein is CASRLILHNEQFF. The CDR3 region has the DNA TGTGCCAGCAGGCTAATACTTCACAATGAGCAGTTCTTC.